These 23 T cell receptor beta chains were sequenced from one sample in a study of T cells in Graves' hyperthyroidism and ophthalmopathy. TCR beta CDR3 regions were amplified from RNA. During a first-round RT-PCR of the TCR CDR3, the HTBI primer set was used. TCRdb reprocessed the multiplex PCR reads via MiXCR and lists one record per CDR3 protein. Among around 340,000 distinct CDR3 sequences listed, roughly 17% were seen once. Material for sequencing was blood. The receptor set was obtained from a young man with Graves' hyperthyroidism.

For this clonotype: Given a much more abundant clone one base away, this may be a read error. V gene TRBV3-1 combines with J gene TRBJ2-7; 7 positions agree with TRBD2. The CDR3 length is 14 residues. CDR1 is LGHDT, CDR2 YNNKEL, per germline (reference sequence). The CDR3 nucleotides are TGTGCCAGCAGCCAAGGGCGGGGGTACTACGAGCGGTACTTC. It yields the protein CASSQGRGYYERYF.

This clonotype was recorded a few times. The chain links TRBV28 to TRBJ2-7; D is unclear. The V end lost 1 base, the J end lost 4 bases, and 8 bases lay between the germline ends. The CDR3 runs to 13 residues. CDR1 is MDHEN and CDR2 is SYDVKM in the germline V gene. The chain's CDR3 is CASSLFGKYEQYF. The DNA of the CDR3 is TGTGCCAGCAGTTTATTTGGGAAATACGAGCAGTACTTC. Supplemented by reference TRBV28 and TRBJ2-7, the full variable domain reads DVKVTQSSRYLVKRTGEKVFLECVQDMDHENMFWYRQDPGLGLRLIYFSYDVKMKEKGDIPEGYSVSREKKERFSLILESASTNQTSMYLCASSLFGKYEQYFGPGTRLTVT.

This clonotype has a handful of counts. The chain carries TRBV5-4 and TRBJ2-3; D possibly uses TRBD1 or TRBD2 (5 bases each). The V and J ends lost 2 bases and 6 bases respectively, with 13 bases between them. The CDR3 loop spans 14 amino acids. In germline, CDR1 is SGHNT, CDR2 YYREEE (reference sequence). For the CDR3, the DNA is TGTGCCAGCAGCTTAGGTCAGGGAGTGGATACGCAGTATTTT. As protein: CASSLGQGVDTQYF.

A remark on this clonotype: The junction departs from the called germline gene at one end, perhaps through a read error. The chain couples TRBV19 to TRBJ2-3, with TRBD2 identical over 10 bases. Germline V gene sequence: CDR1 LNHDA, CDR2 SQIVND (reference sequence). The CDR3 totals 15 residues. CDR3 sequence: CVSSPSGSWTDTQYF. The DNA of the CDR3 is TGTGTCAGTAGTCCTAGCGGGAGTTGGACAGATACGCAGTATTTT.

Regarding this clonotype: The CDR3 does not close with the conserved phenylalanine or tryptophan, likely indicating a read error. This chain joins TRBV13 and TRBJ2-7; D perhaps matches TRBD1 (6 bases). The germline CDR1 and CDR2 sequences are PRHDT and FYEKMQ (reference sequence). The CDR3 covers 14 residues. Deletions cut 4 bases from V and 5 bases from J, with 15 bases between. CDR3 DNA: TGTGCCAGCAGCTCCAGGGACACACCTCACGAGCAGTACCTC. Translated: CASSSRDTPHEQYL.

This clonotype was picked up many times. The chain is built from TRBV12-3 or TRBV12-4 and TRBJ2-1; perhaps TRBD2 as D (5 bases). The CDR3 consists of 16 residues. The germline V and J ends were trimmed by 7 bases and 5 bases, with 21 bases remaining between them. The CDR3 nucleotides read TGTGCCAGCACCCCCTTCAGGACTCCACCCGACAATGAGCAGTTCTTC. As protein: CASTPFRTPPDNEQFF.

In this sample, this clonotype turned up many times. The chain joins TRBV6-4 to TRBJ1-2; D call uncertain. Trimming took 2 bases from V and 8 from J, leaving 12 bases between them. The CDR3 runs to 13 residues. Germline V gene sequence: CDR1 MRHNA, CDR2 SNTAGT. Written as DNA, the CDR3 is TGTGCCAGCAGTGACGAGGAGGGCTTGGGCTACACCTTC. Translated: CASSDEEGLGYTF.

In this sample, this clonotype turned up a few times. CDR3: CASSEKFTVNEAFF. CDR3 DNA sequence: TGTGCCAGCAGTGAAAAGTTTACAGTGAATGAAGCTTTCTTT. J is TRBJ1-1 and V is TRBV6-1; D unclear. The CDR3 extends over 14 amino acids. The V gene lost 2 bases and the J gene lost 7 bases, with 14 bases spanning the gap. CDR1 MNHNS and CDR2 SASEGT come from the germline V gene.

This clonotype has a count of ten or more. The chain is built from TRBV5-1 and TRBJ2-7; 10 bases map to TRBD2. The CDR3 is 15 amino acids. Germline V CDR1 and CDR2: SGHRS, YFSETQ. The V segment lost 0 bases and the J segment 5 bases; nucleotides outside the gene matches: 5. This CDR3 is CASSLGAGGPNEQYF. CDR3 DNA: TGCGCCAGCAGCTTGGGAGCGGGAGGGCCGAACGAGCAGTACTTC.

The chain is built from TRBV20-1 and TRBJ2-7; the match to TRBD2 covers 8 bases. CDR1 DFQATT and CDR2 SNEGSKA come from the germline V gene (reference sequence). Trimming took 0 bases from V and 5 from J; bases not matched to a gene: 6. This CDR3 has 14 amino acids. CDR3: CSARDPAGDDEQYF. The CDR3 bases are TGCAGTGCTAGAGATCCAGCGGGAGACGACGAGCAGTACTTC.

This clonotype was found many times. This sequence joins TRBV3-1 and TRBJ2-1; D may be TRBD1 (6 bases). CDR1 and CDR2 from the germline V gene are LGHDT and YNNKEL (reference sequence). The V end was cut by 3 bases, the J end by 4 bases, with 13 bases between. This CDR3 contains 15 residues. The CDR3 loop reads CASSHLLTGYNEQFF. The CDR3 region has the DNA TGTGCCAGCAGCCACTTACTCACAGGGTACAATGAGCAGTTCTTC.

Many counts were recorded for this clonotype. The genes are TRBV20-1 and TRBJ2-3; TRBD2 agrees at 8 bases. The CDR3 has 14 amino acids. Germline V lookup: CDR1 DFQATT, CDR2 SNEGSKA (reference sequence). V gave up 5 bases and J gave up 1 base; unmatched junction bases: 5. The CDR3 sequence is CSAGLAGRTDTQYF. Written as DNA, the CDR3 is TGCAGTGCTGGGTTAGCGGGGCGCACAGATACGCAGTATTTT.

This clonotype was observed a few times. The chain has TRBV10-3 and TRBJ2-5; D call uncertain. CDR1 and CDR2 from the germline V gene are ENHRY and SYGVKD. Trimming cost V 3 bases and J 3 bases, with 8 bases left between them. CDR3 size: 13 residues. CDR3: CAISDREEETQYF. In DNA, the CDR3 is TGTGCCATCAGTGATCGAGAGGAAGAGACCCAGTACTTC.

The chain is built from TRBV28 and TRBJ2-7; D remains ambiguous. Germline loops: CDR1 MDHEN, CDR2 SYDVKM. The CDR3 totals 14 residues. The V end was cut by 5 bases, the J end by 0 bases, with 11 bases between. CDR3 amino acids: CASSPRPSSYEQYF. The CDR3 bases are TGTGCCAGCAGTCCCCGTCCCAGCTCCTACGAGCAGTACTTC.

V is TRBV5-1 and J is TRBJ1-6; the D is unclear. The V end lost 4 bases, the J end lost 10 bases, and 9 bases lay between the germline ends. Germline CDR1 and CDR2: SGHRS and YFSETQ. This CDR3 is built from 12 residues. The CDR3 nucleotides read TGCGCCAGCAGCGAGTCGTTCTCACCCCTCCACTTT. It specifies CASSESFSPLHF.

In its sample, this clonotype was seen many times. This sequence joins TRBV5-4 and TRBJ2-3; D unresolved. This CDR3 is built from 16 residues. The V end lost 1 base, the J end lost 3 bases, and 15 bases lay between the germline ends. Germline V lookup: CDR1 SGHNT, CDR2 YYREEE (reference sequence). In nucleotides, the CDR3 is TGTGCCAGCAGCTTGATCAAGCCCGCGGTAACAGATACGCAGTATTTT. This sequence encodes CASSLIKPAVTDTQYF. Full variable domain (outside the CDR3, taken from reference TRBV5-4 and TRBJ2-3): ETGVTQSPTHLIKTRGQQVTLRCSSQSGHNTVSWYQQALGQGPQFIFQYYREEENGRGNFPPRFSGLQFPNYSSELNVNALELDDSALYLCASSLIKPAVTDTQYFGPGTRLTVL.

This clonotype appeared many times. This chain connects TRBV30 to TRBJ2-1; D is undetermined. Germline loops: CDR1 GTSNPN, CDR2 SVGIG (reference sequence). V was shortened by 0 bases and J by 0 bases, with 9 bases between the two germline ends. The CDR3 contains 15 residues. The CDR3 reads CAWSVPPSSYNEQFF. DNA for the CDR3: TGTGCCTGGAGTGTTCCGCCCAGCTCCTACAATGAGCAGTTCTTC.

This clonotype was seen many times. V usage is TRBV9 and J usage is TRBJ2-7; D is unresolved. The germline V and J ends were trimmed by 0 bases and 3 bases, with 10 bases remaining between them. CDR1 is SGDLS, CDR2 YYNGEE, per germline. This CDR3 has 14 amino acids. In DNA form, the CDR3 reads TGTGCCAGCAGCGTAGTTGGCGGAGACTACGAGCAGTACTTC. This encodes CASSVVGGDYEQYF.

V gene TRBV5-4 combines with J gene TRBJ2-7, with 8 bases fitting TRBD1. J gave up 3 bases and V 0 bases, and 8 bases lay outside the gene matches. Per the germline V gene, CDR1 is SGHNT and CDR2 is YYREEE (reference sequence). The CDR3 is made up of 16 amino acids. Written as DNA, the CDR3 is TGTGCCAGCAGCTTGGGACAGGGGTTAGGGCGCTACGAGCAGTACTTC. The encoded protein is CASSLGQGLGRYEQYF.

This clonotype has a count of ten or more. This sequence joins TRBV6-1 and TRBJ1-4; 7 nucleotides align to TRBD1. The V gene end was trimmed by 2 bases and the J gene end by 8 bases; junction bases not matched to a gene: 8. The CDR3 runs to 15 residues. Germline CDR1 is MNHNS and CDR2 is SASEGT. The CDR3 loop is CASSEYDRVGEKLFF. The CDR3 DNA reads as TGTGCCAGCAGTGAATACGACAGGGTGGGGGAAAAACTGTTTTTT.

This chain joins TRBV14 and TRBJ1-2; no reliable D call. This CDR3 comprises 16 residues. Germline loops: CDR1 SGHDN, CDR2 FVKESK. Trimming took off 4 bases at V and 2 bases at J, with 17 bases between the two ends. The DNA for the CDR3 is TGTGCCAGCAGCCCAGCCCCTGGAGGGATCAACTATGGCTACACCTTC. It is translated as CASSPAPGGINYGYTF.

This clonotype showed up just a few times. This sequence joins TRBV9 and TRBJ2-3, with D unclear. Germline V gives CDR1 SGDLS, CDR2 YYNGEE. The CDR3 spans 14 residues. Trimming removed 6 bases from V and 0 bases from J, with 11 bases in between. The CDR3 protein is CASNLDLSTDTQYF. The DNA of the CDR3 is TGTGCCAGCAACCTAGACCTAAGCACAGATACGCAGTATTTT.

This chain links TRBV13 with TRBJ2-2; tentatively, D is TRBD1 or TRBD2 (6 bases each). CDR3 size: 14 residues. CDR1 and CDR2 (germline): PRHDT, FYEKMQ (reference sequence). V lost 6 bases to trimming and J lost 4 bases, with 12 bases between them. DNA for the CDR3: TGTGCCAGCAGACGGGGGCGTTCCACCGGGGAGCTGTTTTTT. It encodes CASRRGRSTGELFF.